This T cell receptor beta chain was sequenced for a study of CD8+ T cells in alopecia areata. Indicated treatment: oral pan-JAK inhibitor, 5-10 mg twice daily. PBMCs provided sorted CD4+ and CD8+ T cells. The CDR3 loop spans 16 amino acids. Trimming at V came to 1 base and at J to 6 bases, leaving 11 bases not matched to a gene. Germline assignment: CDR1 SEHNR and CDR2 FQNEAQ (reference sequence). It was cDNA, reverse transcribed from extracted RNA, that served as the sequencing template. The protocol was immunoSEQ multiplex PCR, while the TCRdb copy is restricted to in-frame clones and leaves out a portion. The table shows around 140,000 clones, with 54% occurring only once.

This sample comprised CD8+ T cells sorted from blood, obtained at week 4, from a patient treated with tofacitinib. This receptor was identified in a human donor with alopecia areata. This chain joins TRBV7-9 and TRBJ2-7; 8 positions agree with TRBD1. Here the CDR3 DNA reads TGTGCCAGCAGCTTAGGGCATGGACAGGGTGACGGCGAGCAGTACTTC. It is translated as CASSLGHGQGDGEQYF.